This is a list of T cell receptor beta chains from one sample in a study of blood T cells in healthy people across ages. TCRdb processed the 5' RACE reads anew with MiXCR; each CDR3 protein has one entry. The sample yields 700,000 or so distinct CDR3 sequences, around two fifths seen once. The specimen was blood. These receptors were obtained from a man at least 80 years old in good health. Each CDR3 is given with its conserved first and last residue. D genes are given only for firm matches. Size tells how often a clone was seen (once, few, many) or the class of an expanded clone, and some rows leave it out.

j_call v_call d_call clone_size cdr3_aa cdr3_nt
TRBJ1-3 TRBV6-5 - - CASSQLRGDSGNTIYF TGTGCCAGCAGTCAGCTTAGGGGGGACTCTGGAAACACCATATATTTT
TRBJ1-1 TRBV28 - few CASMEGNGNTFF TGTGCCAGCATGGAGGGGAATGGTAATACTTTCTTT
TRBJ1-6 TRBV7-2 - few CASSATDYNSPLHF TGTGCCAGCAGCGCGACGGACTATAATTCACCCCTCCACTTT
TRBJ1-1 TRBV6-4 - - CASRQSLNTEAFF TGTGCCAGCAGGCAATCTTTGAACACTGAAGCTTTCTTT
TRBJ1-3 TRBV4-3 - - CASSQDLRGSGNTIYF TGCGCCAGCAGCCAAGATCTAAGGGGTTCTGGAAACACCATATATTTT
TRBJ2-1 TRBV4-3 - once CASSQEMGRAFYNEQFF TGCGCCAGCAGCCAAGAAATGGGGAGAGCCTTCTACAATGAGCAGTTCTTC
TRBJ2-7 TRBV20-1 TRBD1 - CSARPQTGGEFSYEQYF TGCAGTGCTAGACCTCAGACAGGGGGCGAGTTCTCCTACGAGCAGTACTTC
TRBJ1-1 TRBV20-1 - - CSAPRQGQRFGEAFF TGCAGTGCCCCTCGACAAGGACAGAGGTTTGGTGAAGCTTTCTTT
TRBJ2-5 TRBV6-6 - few CASSYPYPDDQYF TGTGCCAGCAGTTACCCATATCCTGACGATCAGTACTTC
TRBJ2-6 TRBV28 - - CASSMGGTGANVLTF TGTGCCAGCTCTATGGGGGGAACCGGGGCCAACGTCCTGACTTTC
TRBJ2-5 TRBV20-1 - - CSAKGFSGVYQETQYF TGCAGTGCCAAGGGATTCTCTGGGGTGTACCAAGAGACCCAGTACTTC
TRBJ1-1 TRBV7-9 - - CASSLARGAEAFF TGTGCCAGCAGCTTAGCGCGGGGGGCTGAAGCTTTCTTT
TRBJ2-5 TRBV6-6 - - CASMGSRGETQYF TGTGCCAGCATGGGGTCCAGGGGAGAGACCCAGTACTTC
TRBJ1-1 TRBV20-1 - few CSAGGLNAFF TGCAGTGCTGGGGGCCTCAACGCTTTCTTT
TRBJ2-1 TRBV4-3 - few CASSQANPVFGEQFF TGCGCCAGCAGCCAAGCGAACCCTGTTTTTGGTGAGCAGTTCTTC
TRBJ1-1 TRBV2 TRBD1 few CASSEVWDRPNTEAFF TGTGCCAGCAGTGAAGTTTGGGACAGGCCGAACACTGAAGCTTTCTTT
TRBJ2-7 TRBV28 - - CASSQGPEQYF TGTGCCAGCAGCCAGGGGCCCGAGCAGTACTTC
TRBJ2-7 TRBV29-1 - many CSVLDIPYEQYF TGCAGCGTCCTGGACATACCCTACGAGCAGTACTTC
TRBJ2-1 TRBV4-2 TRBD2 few CASSQDELAGREQFF TGTGCCAGCAGCCAAGATGAACTAGCGGGGCGTGAGCAGTTCTTC
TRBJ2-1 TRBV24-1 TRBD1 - CATSDPLATGYNEQFF TGTGCCACCAGTGACCCCCTCGCGACAGGGTACAATGAGCAGTTCTTC
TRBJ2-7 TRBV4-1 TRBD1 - CASSQEPRDRSGYEQYF TGCGCCAGCAGCCAAGAACCCCGGGACAGGTCTGGCTACGAGCAGTACTTC
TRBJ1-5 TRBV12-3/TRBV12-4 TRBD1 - CASRDRDREQPQHF TGTGCCAGCAGGGACCGGGACAGGGAACAGCCCCAGCATTTT
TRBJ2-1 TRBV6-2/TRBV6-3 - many CASSYSRDNNEQFF TGTGCCAGCAGTTACTCCCGGGACAACAATGAGCAGTTCTTC
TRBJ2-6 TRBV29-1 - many CSVAGSGANVLTF TGCAGCGTTGCAGGTTCTGGGGCCAACGTCCTGACTTTC
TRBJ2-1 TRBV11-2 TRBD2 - CASSLGTSGVGYNEQFF TGTGCCAGCAGCTTAGGGACTAGCGGGGTGGGGTACAATGAGCAGTTCTTC
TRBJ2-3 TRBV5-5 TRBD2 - CATSPSTSGRIAKQYF TGTGCCACCAGCCCGTCGACTAGCGGGAGGATAGCGAAGCAGTATTTT
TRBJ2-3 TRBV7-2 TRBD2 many CASSLASGGGDTQYF TGTGCCAGCAGCTTAGCGAGCGGGGGCGGAGATACGCAGTATTTT
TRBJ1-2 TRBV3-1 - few CASRYLGDYGYTF TGTGCCAGCAGGTACCTCGGGGACTATGGCTACACCTTC
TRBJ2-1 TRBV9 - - CASSVATSQSGPNEQFF TGTGCCAGCAGCGTAGCTACGAGCCAGAGCGGTCCTAATGAGCAGTTCTTC
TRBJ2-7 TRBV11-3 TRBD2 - CASSSGEGSYNEQYF TGTGCCAGCAGCTCGGGGGAGGGCTCCTACAATGAGCAGTACTTC
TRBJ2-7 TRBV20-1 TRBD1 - CSAGDTGTGDYYEQYF TGCAGTGCTGGAGATACGGGGACAGGGGACTACTACGAGCAGTACTTC
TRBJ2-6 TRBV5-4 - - CASSLATRAGANVLTF TGTGCCAGCAGCTTGGCCACGAGGGCAGGGGCCAACGTCCTGACTTTC
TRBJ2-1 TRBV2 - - CARSVGTAYNEQFF TGTGCCAGGAGTGTTGGGACTGCCTACAATGAGCAGTTCTTC
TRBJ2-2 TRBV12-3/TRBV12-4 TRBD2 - CATSEGLAHTGELFF TGTGCCACCTCTGAGGGACTAGCGCACACCGGGGAGCTGTTTTTT
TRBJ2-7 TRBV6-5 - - CASSPDRNFYEQYF TGTGCCAGCAGTCCGGACAGAAATTTCTACGAGCAGTACTTC
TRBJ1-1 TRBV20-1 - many CSARDQGFMNTEAFF TGCAGTGCTAGAGATCAGGGTTTCATGAACACTGAAGCTTTCTTT
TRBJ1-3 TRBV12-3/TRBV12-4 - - CASTTDTYSGNTIYF TGTGCCAGCACGACGGATACCTACTCTGGAAACACCATATATTTT
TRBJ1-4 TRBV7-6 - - CASKGGQNEKLFF TGTGCCAGCAAGGGGGGGCAAAATGAAAAACTGTTTTTT
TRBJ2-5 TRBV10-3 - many CAISEFQGETQYF TGTGCCATCAGTGAGTTCCAGGGGGAGACCCAGTACTTC
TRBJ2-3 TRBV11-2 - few CASSLGGGGVSTDTQYF TGTGCCAGCAGCTTAGGGGGGGGCGGGGTTAGCACAGATACGCAGTATTTT
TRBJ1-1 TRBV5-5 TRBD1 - CASSLDPDRGSEAFF TGTGCCAGCAGCTTGGACCCTGACAGGGGGTCTGAAGCTTTCTTT
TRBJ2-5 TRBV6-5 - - CASSPRVGTQETQYF TGTGCCAGCAGTCCCAGAGTCGGGACCCAAGAGACCCAGTACTTC
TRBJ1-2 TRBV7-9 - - CASGLDGYTF TGTGCCAGCGGCTTAGACGGCTACACCTTC
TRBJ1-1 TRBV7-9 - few CASSLEGGTEAFF TGTGCCAGCAGCTTAGAAGGGGGCACTGAAGCTTTCTTT
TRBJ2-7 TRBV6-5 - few CASSFLRGSYEQYF TGTGCCAGCAGTTTTCTAAGGGGGTCCTACGAGCAGTACTTC
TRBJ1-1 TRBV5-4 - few CASSPRRENTEAFF TGTGCCAGCAGCCCTAGGCGGGAGAACACTGAAGCTTTCTTT
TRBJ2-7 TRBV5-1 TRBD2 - CASSLNSGGGEQYF TGCGCCAGCAGCTTGAATAGCGGGGGAGGCGAGCAGTACTTC
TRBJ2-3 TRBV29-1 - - CSAERVVGTRASTDTQYF TGCAGCGCTGAAAGGGTTGTAGGAACCCGTGCTAGCACAGATACGCAGTATTTT
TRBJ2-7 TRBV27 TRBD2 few CASSLRGGSRNEQYF TGTGCCAGCAGTTTGCGTGGCGGGAGCAGAAACGAGCAGTACTTC